Detailed here is one TCR beta chain. What it binds is not known. A much larger clone sits a single nucleotide away, making a read error possible. Profiling of TCR beta VDJ combinations and CDR3 sequences used genomic DNA as template. TCRdb re-called the reads through MiXCR, storing one row per CDR3 protein. The sample includes about 180,000 distinct CDR3 sequences, under 55% of them seen just once. This sample was taken from a study of CD8+CD57+ T cells in acquired aplastic anemia. Study overall: Isolated CD4+ and CD8+ cells, once sorted, yielded DNA averaging around 3 ug. Average CD4+ read depth in healthy donors was 9.5 million to 13 million reads.

The CDR3 loop spans 15 amino acids. Germline loops: CDR1 LGHNA, CDR2 YNFKEQ. Overall study findings and caveats: Patients shared twenty-nine CD8+ CDR3 sequences with controls. Patients were compared with controls for CD8+ Simpson's diversity, and no significant difference emerged.

This chain joins TRBV4-2 and TRBJ2-1; 9 bases align to TRBD2. The receptor comes from a human donor in good health. Sequenced material: sorted CD4+, CD8+, or CD8+CD57+ T cells (not recorded which) from PBMCs. The CDR3 spells CVSIRRREGYNEQFF. CDR3 DNA: TGTGTCAGCATCAGGCGGCGGGAGGGATACAATGAGCAGTTCTTC.